The sequence of this T cell receptor (beta chain) was determined in a study of cytomegalovirus exposure and HLA in healthy donors. Study-level points and caveats: Several of the most significant clusters appeared, in a later analysis, to be linked to common viral pathogens. 87-base-pair reads could not separate some V segments, including TRBV6-2 and TRBV6-3. A further, later analysis showed that HLA-associated TCR beta chains (compared with equally common others) were more clonally expanded. In a later analysis, a missense DCLRE1C variant was linked to TCR beta V- and J-gene trimming.

This clone was picked up a small number of times. The antigen is unknown. The PCR contained 60 Vbeta and 13 Jbeta primers. Profiled with immunoSEQ multiplex PCR; TCRdb holds only in-frame clones, not every one. The table lists 95,000 to 150,000 clones, roughly 66% of them singletons. Between the trimmed V and J ends, which lost 0 bases and 1 base, there was a span of 9 bases. CDR3 length equals 15 residues. Germline CDR1 is KGHSH and CDR2 is LQKENI. The TCR originated in a man aged 18 to 35 in good health and CMV-seronegative. The sample taken for sequencing was PBMCs. This chain links TRBV18 with TRBJ2-5, with D unresolved. The CDR3 region has the DNA TGTGCCAGCTCACCACCGCACACCACCCAAGAGACCCAGTACTTC. Amino acid sequence: CASSPPHTTQETQYF.